Listed below are T cell receptor beta chains from one sample, sequenced in a study of cytomegalovirus exposure and HLA in healthy donors. Only in-frame clones appear in the TCRdb table, and some are missing; sequencing was by immunoSEQ multiplex PCR. The profile covers 150,000 to 200,000 clones, with roughly three quarters appearing a single time and approximately 3% taken by the ten largest. Source material: PBMCs. Receptor source: a male donor in good health and CMV-seronegative. Both conserved end residues are part of each CDR3. The D gene is left open where the match is weak. Not all rows give a size; the values are once, few, many and, for expanded clones, a class.

DNA,CDR3,D,V,J,size
TGTGCCAGCAGCTTAGTTGGCGGGGTGCGGGAGACCCAGTACTTC,CASSLVGGVRETQYF,NA,TRBV7-2,TRBJ2-5,NA
TGCGCCAGCAGCCAAGAGCGGGGCGGGAACAATGAGCAGTTCTTC,CASSQERGGNNEQFF,NA,TRBV4-1,TRBJ2-1,NA
TGTGCCAGAAGCTTGTGTCGGGGTAACGTGGGAGATACGCAGTATTTT,CARSLCRGNVGDTQYF,NA,TRBV5-3,TRBJ2-3,NA
TGTGCCAGCAGCCACACCCCACAGAAACTTAGCAATCAGCCCCAGCATTTT,CASSHTPQKLSNQPQHF,NA,TRBV5-5,TRBJ1-5,once
TGCGCCAGCAGCTTGGAAGGCGGGAGAGAAGAGCAGTACTTC,CASSLEGGREEQYF,TRBD2,TRBV5-1,TRBJ2-7,NA
TGTGCCAGCAGCTCAGGCCCGGCGCCGGCCTACAATGAGCAGTTCTTC,CASSSGPAPAYNEQFF,NA,TRBV7-6,TRBJ2-1,NA
TGTGCCAGTTCAAACTCCGGAGGGGGCGCGACTAATGAAAAACTGTTTTTT,CASSNSGGGATNEKLFF,TRBD1,TRBV19,TRBJ1-4,once
TGTGCCAGCAGCTTCGGAGGGAGGAATTCACCCCTCCACTTT,CASSFGGRNSPLHF,NA,TRBV5-4,TRBJ1-6,NA
TGTGCCAGCAGTGCCTCCCGACTAGCGGGAGGGCCAAGGGTAACCTACGAGCAGTACTTC,CASSASRLAGGPRVTYEQYF,TRBD2,TRBV28,TRBJ2-7,NA
TGCAGCGTTGAGTTCGATTTGACGATCAGGAGGGAGCAGTACTTC,CSVEFDLTIRREQYF,NA,TRBV29-1,TRBJ2-7,NA
TGCGCCAGCAGCATGACAGGGGAGGGTGAGCAGTTCTTC,CASSMTGEGEQFF,NA,TRBV5-1,TRBJ2-1,NA
TGTGCCAGCAGCCCCGGGGGGCAAGAGACCCAGTACTTC,CASSPGGQETQYF,TRBD2,TRBV25-1,TRBJ2-5,NA
TGTGCCAGTACTTTTGACAGGGTTGGAAGTGGCTACACCTTC,CASTFDRVGSGYTF,TRBD1,TRBV19,TRBJ1-2,NA
TGTGCCATCAGTGAGTCGGAGGGGGCAGGAGAGACCCAGTACTTC,CAISESEGAGETQYF,NA,TRBV10-3,TRBJ2-5,few
TGTGCCAGCTCACCACCGGCACTGGGACAGGGGGCTGGAGATACGCAGTATTTT,CASSPPALGQGAGDTQYF,TRBD1,TRBV18,TRBJ2-3,NA
TGTGCCAGCACCCCCCGGGGCAGGGGAAACCCAAACTATGGCTACACCTTC,CASTPRGRGNPNYGYTF,NA,TRBV5-6,TRBJ1-2,NA
TGTGCCAGCAGTGAAGCGGGACAGGGGTTCTCCAGCTACACCTTC,CASSEAGQGFSSYTF,TRBD1,TRBV2,TRBJ1-2,NA
TGTGCCAGCAGCTTTAGGACTACCCGGGTTAGCACAGATACGCAGTATTTT,CASSFRTTRVSTDTQYF,NA,TRBV5-6,TRBJ2-3,NA
TGTGCCAGCAGCCCGAGCCTAGTACGGGGGGAGACCCAGTACTTC,CASSPSLVRGETQYF,NA,TRBV9,TRBJ2-5,few
TGTGCCAGTACCCAGGGACTAGCGGGGGGGCGCACCCCTAGCACAGATACGCAGTATTTT,CASTQGLAGGRTPSTDTQYF,TRBD2,TRBV19,TRBJ2-3,few
TGTGCCCGATACGACAGAACCGACAGGGGAATAGGATACCCTTCTTCTGGAAACACCATATATTTT,CARYDRTDRGIGYPSSGNTIYF,TRBD1,TRBV30,TRBJ1-3,NA
TGCGCCAGCAGCCAAGATTCCGGGAGTAATGAAGCTTTCTTT,CASSQDSGSNEAFF,NA,TRBV4-3,TRBJ1-1,NA
TGTGCCAGCAGTTGGCCCGGGACAGGGGGCAATCAGCCCCAGCATTTT,CASSWPGTGGNQPQHF,TRBD1,TRBV2,TRBJ1-5,NA
TGTGCCTGGATGCGGGGGGGGGCCTATGGCTACACCTTC,CAWMRGGAYGYTF,NA,TRBV30,TRBJ1-2,few
TGTGCCAGCAGGCTAGCTGAGAGCACAGATACGCAGTATTTT,CASRLAESTDTQYF,NA,TRBV2,TRBJ2-3,few
TGTGCCAGCAGCGTAGGAGGTTCGGGGGAGACCCAGTACTTC,CASSVGGSGETQYF,NA,TRBV9,TRBJ2-5,NA
TGTGCTAGTGGTATAACAGGGGCGAATGGCTACACCTTC,CASGITGANGYTF,TRBD1,TRBV12-5,TRBJ1-2,NA
TGTGCCAGCAGTTTACGACAGGGGAGTGAAAAACTGTTTTTT,CASSLRQGSEKLFF,TRBD1,TRBV28,TRBJ1-4,once
TGTGCCAGTAGTATTGAGTCCAGGGGCCTCTACGAGCAGTACTTC,CASSIESRGLYEQYF,NA,TRBV19,TRBJ2-7,NA
TGTGCCAGCAGCCCCCCGGGACAGGGTATTAACGGGGAGCTGTTTTTT,CASSPPGQGINGELFF,TRBD1,TRBV7-8,TRBJ2-2,NA
TGTGCCAGCAGCTTAGCCGGGGATCGGGGCACTGAAGCTTTCTTT,CASSLAGDRGTEAFF,NA,TRBV7-2,TRBJ1-1,NA
TGTGCCCTCGGGACAGGGATTAAAGAGCAGTACTTC,CALGTGIKEQYF,TRBD1,TRBV28,TRBJ2-7,NA
TGTGCCTGGAGTGTACCAGGGACAGGGAGACTTCGGGGCACTGAAGCTTTCTTT,CAWSVPGTGRLRGTEAFF,TRBD1,TRBV30,TRBJ1-1,NA
TGTGCCATTGCTGAAGACAGGGGGGTGTATAATGAGCAGTTCTTC,CAIAEDRGVYNEQFF,TRBD1,TRBV10-3,TRBJ2-1,NA
TGTGCCAGCAGTTTCGACCGTGAGGGGGGGGAGCAGTACTTC,CASSFDREGGEQYF,NA,TRBV6-1,TRBJ2-7,few
TGTGCCAGCAGCTTTCAGGATTATGGCTACACCTTC,CASSFQDYGYTF,NA,TRBV5-5,TRBJ1-2,NA
TGTGCCAGCACCCCGGGAGCAGATAACTATGGCTACACCTTC,CASTPGADNYGYTF,NA,TRBV6-5,TRBJ1-2,NA
TGTGCCAGCAGCTTGGGAGGGGGCGCGTTCTACGAGCAGTACTTC,CASSLGGGAFYEQYF,TRBD1,TRBV5-4,TRBJ2-7,once
TGCAGCTCGGGTAGCGGGACCCGAAGCTCCTACAATGAGCAGTTCTTC,CSSGSGTRSSYNEQFF,TRBD2,TRBV29-1,TRBJ2-1,NA
TGTGCCAGTAGTGCCTGGGACAGCCCCAACGAGCAGTACTTC,CASSAWDSPNEQYF,TRBD1,TRBV19,TRBJ2-7,NA
TGTGCCAGCTCACTTAAGGACAGCTCTGGAAACACCATATATTTT,CASSLKDSSGNTIYF,NA,TRBV18,TRBJ1-3,NA
TGTGCCAGCAGCCCCCGGGATCCTCAACCCCCAAGCTCCTACAATGAGCAGTTCTTC,CASSPRDPQPPSSYNEQFF,NA,TRBV7-9,TRBJ2-1,NA
TGCGCCAGCGGGCCCAATGAAAAACTGTTTTTT,CASGPNEKLFF,NA,TRBV4-1,TRBJ1-4,NA
TGTGCCAGCAGTGTCGGGGGTAGTACTAATGAAAAACTGTTTTTT,CASSVGGSTNEKLFF,NA,TRBV2,TRBJ1-4,NA
TGTGCCAGCAGCTTAGGTGACAGGGGTGCCTCGGCCGGGGAGCTGTTTTTT,CASSLGDRGASAGELFF,TRBD1,TRBV11-1,TRBJ2-2,few
TGTGCCAGCAGCTCCGACAGAGTCTACGAGCAGTACTTC,CASSSDRVYEQYF,NA,TRBV11-2,TRBJ2-7,NA
TGTGCCTGGGCGACAGGGGCTATCCACGAGCAGTACTTC,CAWATGAIHEQYF,TRBD1,TRBV30,TRBJ2-7,NA
TGTGCCATCAGTGGCGGGTTCACAGGGGCCCCGAACACTGAAGCTTTCTTT,CAISGGFTGAPNTEAFF,TRBD1,TRBV10-3,TRBJ1-1,NA
TGTGCCAGCAGTGAGCCGGGACTGCACTCCTACGAGCAGTACTTC,CASSEPGLHSYEQYF,NA,TRBV6-1,TRBJ2-7,NA
TGTGCCAGCAGCGGGGCGGGGACGGTAGCCTACGAGCAGTACTTC,CASSGAGTVAYEQYF,NA,TRBV7-9,TRBJ2-7,NA
TGCGCCAGCAGCGCCTCTCCAGCGGGGACTTACAATGAGCAGTTCTTC,CASSASPAGTYNEQFF,TRBD2,TRBV5-1,TRBJ2-1,NA
TGTGCCAGCAGCCCAGGGCCGAATGACAATCAGCCCCAGCATTTT,CASSPGPNDNQPQHF,NA,TRBV2,TRBJ1-5,NA
TGCGCCAGCAGCCCAAGCTACAGTTTAGCCAAAAACATTCAGTACTTC,CASSPSYSLAKNIQYF,NA,TRBV5-1,TRBJ2-4,few
TGTGCCATCAGTGGGGAGACTAGCAGCTCCTACGAGCAGTACTTC,CAISGETSSSYEQYF,TRBD2,TRBV10-3,TRBJ2-7,NA
TGTGCCAGCAGCACCCCAGCGGGAAGCTACAATGAGCAGTTCTTC,CASSTPAGSYNEQFF,TRBD2,TRBV27,TRBJ2-1,NA
TGTGCCACCAGCCCGACAGGGGCTGGAAACACCATATATTTT,CATSPTGAGNTIYF,TRBD1,TRBV15,TRBJ1-3,once